These 21 T cell receptor beta chains share one sample of origin, sequenced in a study of T cell responses to AZD1222 COVID-19 vaccine. Here immunoSEQ multiplex PCR was the method, and the copy in TCRdb shows in-frame clones only, minus some. The sample has over 100,000 clones, about 90% seen once. Source: peripheral blood, taken 28 days after the second AZD1222 dose. These receptors came from an adult who received the AZD1222 COVID-19 vaccine.

This sequence joins TRBV19 and TRBJ1-5, with D maybe TRBD1 (5 bases). This CDR3 has 15 residues. With 2 bases removed from V and 4 bases from J, the gap between germline ends came to 12 bases. The germline CDR1 and CDR2 sequences are LNHDA and SQIVND (reference sequence). The CDR3 protein is CASSIIWGGNQPQHF. The CDR3, as DNA: TGTGCCAGTAGTATAATATGGGGGGGGAATCAGCCCCAGCATTTT.

This chain uses TRBV7-8 with TRBJ1-6, with a possible D match to TRBD1 (6 bases). The CDR3 length is 15 residues. Between the trimmed V and J ends, which lost 3 bases and 8 bases, there was a span of 14 bases. Germline V gene data show CDR1 as SGHVS and CDR2 as FQNEAQ. In nucleotides, the CDR3 is TGTGCCAGCAGCTTTGGCGATCCAGGGGATTCACCCCTCCACTTT. This sequence encodes CASSFGDPGDSPLHF.

This chain links TRBV20-1 with TRBJ1-1; D not certain. V lost 0 bases, J lost 6 bases, and 5 bases lay in between. Germline lookup yields CDR1 DFQATT and CDR2 SNEGSKA (reference sequence). This CDR3 has 11 residues. The CDR3 DNA sequence: TGCAGTGCTAGAGATTTATCTGAAGCTTTCTTT. As protein: CSARDLSEAFF.

The chain carries TRBV5-5 and TRBJ1-1; D might be TRBD1 (5 bases). CDR3 length: 13 residues. V lost 0 bases and J lost 7, with 10 bases in between. The germline CDR1 and CDR2 sequences are SGHKS and YYEKEE (reference sequence). The CDR3 loop reads CASSLAGVSEAFF. The CDR3 DNA follows: TGTGCCAGCAGCTTGGCGGGGGTTAGTGAAGCTTTCTTT.

The chain couples TRBV7-3 to TRBJ1-2; TRBD1 aligns across 11 bases. Germline CDR1 and CDR2: SGHTA and FQGTGA. Trimming took 4 bases from V and 8 from J; bases not matched to a gene: 6. The CDR3 is made up of 14 amino acids. The CDR3 coding sequence is TGTGCCAGCAGCTCGGGACAGGGGGAGGGAGGCTACACCTTC. It specifies CASSSGQGEGGYTF.

The V call is TRBV19, the J call TRBJ2-2; TRBD1 agrees at 9 bases. The trim removed 7 bases at V and 6 bases at J, leaving 9 bases unmatched. CDR1 is LNHDA and CDR2 is SQIVND in the germline V gene (reference sequence). The CDR3 is made up of 15 amino acids. The CDR3 nucleotides read TGTGCCAGTAACTCCGGGACAGGGTTCCCCGGGGAGCTGTTTTTT. Its protein is CASNSGTGFPGELFF.

The chain uses TRBV27 and TRBJ1-6, with D possibly matching TRBD1 (5 bases). Germline V lookup: CDR1 MNHEY, CDR2 SMNVEV (reference sequence). Trimming removed 9 bases from V and 3 bases from J, with 6 bases in between. This CDR3 spans 12 amino acids. Here the CDR3 reads CASGGYNSPLHF. CDR3 coding DNA: TGTGCCAGTGGGGGCTATAATTCACCCCTCCACTTT.

This sequence joins TRBV7-8 and TRBJ1-4; a possible D gene is TRBD1 (5 bases). In germline, CDR1 is SGHVS, CDR2 FQNEAQ. The CDR3 covers 13 residues. Trimming removed 3 bases at V and 7 bases at J, with 9 bases between. The CDR3 DNA reads as TGTGCCAGCAGCTTTAACAGGTCTGAAAAACTGTTTTTT. Protein: CASSFNRSEKLFF.

This rearrangement joins TRBV7-2 to TRBJ2-3; D is possibly TRBD2 (6 bases). This CDR3 is 15 amino acids long. Germline loops: CDR1 SGHTA, CDR2 FQGNSA. V shed 2 bases and J shed 7 bases, with 16 bases lying between them. The CDR3 bases are TGTGCCAGCAGCTTAATAGGGACTCCCCAATATACGCAGTATTTT. This encodes CASSLIGTPQYTQYF.

There are a few counts of this clone. V is TRBV7-3 and J is TRBJ2-5, with 8 positions matching TRBD2. Germline CDR1 reads SGHTA; CDR2 reads FQGTGA. This CDR3 has 14 amino acids. The V gene end was trimmed by 2 bases and the J gene end by 5 bases; junction bases not matched to a gene: 4. The CDR3 loop reads CASSLLAGSETQYF. For the CDR3, the DNA is TGTGCCAGCAGCTTATTAGCGGGATCGGAGACCCAGTACTTC.

The CDR3 DNA reads TGTGCCAGCAGCCCGACGGGTACCTTCAATCAGCCCCAGCATTTT. Protein product: CASSPTGTFNQPQHF. V and J are TRBV7-2 and TRBJ1-5, with unresolved D. This CDR3 has 15 amino acids. Germline V lookup: CDR1 SGHTA, CDR2 FQGNSA. The V end lost 5 bases, the J end lost 3 bases, and 14 bases lay between the germline ends.

The chain links TRBV2 to TRBJ2-7; 8 bases line up with TRBD2. V dropped 7 bases and J dropped 1; count of bases not matched to a gene: 6. The V gene's germline CDR1 is SNHLY and CDR2 FYNNEI. This CDR3 has 14 amino acids. This CDR3 is CASKNSGSSYEQYF. The CDR3 coding sequence is TGTGCCAGCAAAAACAGCGGGAGTTCCTACGAGCAGTACTTC.

This rearrangement joins TRBV20-1 to TRBJ2-5, with D hard to call. V was shortened by 3 bases and J by 5 bases, with 7 bases between the two germline ends. The germline V gene has CDR1 DFQATT and CDR2 SNEGSKA (reference sequence). This CDR3 is 11 amino acids long. CDR3 amino acids: CSASRLETQYF. The CDR3 region has the DNA TGCAGTGCTAGTCGGTTGGAGACCCAGTACTTC.

The gene calls are TRBV6-2 or TRBV6-3 and TRBJ1-2, with 8 bases lining up with TRBD1. Germline values: CDR1 MNHEY, CDR2 SVGEGT. This CDR3 is 15 amino acids long. Trimming cost V 6 bases and J 4 bases; bases outside gene matches: 10. CDR3 sequence: CASSRPQGASYGYTF. The CDR3 nucleotides are TGTGCCAGCAGCCGCCCCCAGGGGGCGAGCTATGGCTACACCTTC.

CDR3 coding DNA: TGTGCCAGCAGCGTAGCCAGGGGGTATGCCGGGGAGCTGTTTTTT. Its translation is CASSVARGYAGELFF. The chain joins TRBV9 to TRBJ2-2; TRBD1 aligns across 7 bases. With 0 bases clipped from V and 6 bases from J, the junction kept 5 bases outside the gene matches. The CDR3 is 15 residues long. Per the germline V gene, CDR1 is SGDLS and CDR2 is YYNGEE.

In this sample, this clone turned up a few times. The CDR3 DNA follows: TGTGCCAGCAGCGCAGGGACAGGAATAAACACTGAAGCTTTCTTT. Translation: CASSAGTGINTEAFF. The V and J genes are TRBV9 and TRBJ1-1, with 8 positions matching TRBD1. The CDR3 is made up of 15 amino acids. Unmatched junction bases numbered 6, after V lost 3 bases and J lost 2 bases. The germline V gene encodes CDR1 SGDLS and CDR2 YYNGEE.

This chain links TRBV19 with TRBJ2-5, with D perhaps given as TRBD1 or TRBD2 (5 bases each). The CDR3 loop spans 13 amino acids. V dropped 10 bases and J dropped 4 bases, with 16 bases sitting between them. Germline CDR1 LNHDA, CDR2 SQIVND (reference sequence). In DNA, the CDR3 is TGTGCCACAGAGGGGACCGGCTCAGAGACCCAGTACTTC. Its protein product is CATEGTGSETQYF.

The chain joins TRBV18 to TRBJ1-2; the D is unclear. Germline CDR1 is KGHSH and CDR2 is LQKENI. The CDR3 runs to 14 residues. V was clipped by 2 bases and J by 4 bases, with 11 bases between them. Here the CDR3 DNA reads TGTGCCAGCTCACCAAGAGGTCCGGTCTATGGCTACACCTTC. Its protein is CASSPRGPVYGYTF.

The chain couples TRBV7-9 to TRBJ1-5; TRBD1 is a possible D gene (5 bases). CDR1 and CDR2 (germline): SEHNR, FQNEAQ (reference sequence). This CDR3 is 13 amino acids long. Trimming removed 5 bases from V and 6 bases from J, with 11 bases in between. The CDR3 region has the DNA TGTGCCAGCAGCCCTGGGGGAAGTCAGCCCCAGCATTTT. The encoded protein is CASSPGGSQPQHF. The full variable domain, in which reference TRBV7-9 and TRBJ1-5 provide the parts outside the CDR3, is DTGVSQNPRHKITKRGQNVTFRCDPISEHNRLYWYRQTLGQGPEFLTYFQNEAQLEKSRLLSDRFSAERPKGSFSTLEIQRTEQGDSAMYLCASSPGGSQPQHFGDGTRLSIL.

The chain combines TRBV18 with TRBJ1-6; D remains unclear. The CDR3 contains 13 residues. The V end was cut by 6 bases, the J end by 7 bases, with 10 bases between. The germline CDR1 and CDR2 sequences are KGHSH and LQKENI. CDR3 amino acids: CASSDSVNSPLHF. The CDR3 region has the DNA TGTGCCAGCTCGGATTCGGTAAATTCACCCCTCCACTTT.

The J gene is TRBJ2-3, the V gene TRBV7-8, with D perhaps matching TRBD2 (10 bases). CDR1 SGHVS and CDR2 FQNEAQ come from the germline V gene. The V end was cut by 4 bases, the J end by 4 bases, with 30 bases between. The CDR3 loop spans 20 amino acids. The CDR3 region is CASSSRDRVRAGGPADTQYF. CDR3 bases: TGTGCCAGCAGCTCTAGGGACAGGGTTCGAGCGGGAGGGCCCGCAGATACGCAGTATTTT.